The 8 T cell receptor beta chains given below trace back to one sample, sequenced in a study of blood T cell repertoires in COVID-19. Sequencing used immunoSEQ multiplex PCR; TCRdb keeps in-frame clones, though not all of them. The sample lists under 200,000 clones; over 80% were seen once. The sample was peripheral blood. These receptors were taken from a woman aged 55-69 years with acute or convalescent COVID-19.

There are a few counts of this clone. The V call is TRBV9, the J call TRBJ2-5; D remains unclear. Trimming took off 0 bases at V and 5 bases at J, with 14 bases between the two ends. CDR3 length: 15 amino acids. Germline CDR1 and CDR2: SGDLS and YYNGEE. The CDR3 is CASSVALASRETQYF. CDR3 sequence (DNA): TGTGCCAGCAGCGTAGCTTTGGCTAGTAGGGAGACCCAGTACTTC.

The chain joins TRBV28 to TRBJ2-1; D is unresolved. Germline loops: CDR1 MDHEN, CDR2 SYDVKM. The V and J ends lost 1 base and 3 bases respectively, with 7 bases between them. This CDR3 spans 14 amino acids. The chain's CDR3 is CASSLFRVYNEQFF. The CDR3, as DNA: TGTGCCAGCAGTTTATTCCGGGTCTACAATGAGCAGTTCTTC.

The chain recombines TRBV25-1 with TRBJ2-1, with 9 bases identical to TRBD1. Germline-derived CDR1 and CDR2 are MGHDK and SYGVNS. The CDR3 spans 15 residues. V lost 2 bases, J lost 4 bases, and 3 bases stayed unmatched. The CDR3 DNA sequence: TGTGCCAGCAGTGAAGGGGACAGGGTTTACAATGAGCAGTTCTTC. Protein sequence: CASSEGDRVYNEQFF.

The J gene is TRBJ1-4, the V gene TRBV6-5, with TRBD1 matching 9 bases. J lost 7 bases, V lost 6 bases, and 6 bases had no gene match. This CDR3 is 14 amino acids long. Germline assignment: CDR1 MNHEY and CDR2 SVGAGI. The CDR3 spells CASSLGTGSEKLFF. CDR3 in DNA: TGTGCCAGCAGCCTCGGGACAGGGAGTGAAAAACTGTTTTTT.

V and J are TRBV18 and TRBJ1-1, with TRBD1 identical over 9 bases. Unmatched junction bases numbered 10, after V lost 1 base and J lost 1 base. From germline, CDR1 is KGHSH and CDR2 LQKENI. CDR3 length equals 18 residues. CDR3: CASSPRLTTGGTNTEAFF. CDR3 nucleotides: TGTGCCAGCTCACCACGTTTGACTACAGGGGGCACGAACACTGAAGCTTTCTTT.

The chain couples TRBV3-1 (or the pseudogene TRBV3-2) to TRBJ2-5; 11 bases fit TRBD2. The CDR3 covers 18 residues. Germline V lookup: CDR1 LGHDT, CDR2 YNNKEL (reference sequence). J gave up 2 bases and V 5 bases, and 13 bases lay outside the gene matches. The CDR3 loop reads CASSNDITSGGQQETQYF. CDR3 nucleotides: TGTGCCAGCAGCAACGATATTACTAGCGGGGGCCAACAAGAGACCCAGTACTTC.

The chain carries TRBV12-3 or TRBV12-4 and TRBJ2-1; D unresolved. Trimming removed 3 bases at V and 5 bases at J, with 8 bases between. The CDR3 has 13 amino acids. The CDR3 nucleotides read TGTGCCAGCAGTTTGTACAGCCACAATGAGCAGTTCTTC. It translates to CASSLYSHNEQFF.

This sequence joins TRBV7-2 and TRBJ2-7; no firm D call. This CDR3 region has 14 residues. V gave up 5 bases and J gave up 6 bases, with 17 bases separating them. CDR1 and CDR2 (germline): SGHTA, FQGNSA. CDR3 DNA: TGTGCCAGCAGCCAACAACGGCTTACGGGCGAGCAGTACTTC. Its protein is CASSQQRLTGEQYF.